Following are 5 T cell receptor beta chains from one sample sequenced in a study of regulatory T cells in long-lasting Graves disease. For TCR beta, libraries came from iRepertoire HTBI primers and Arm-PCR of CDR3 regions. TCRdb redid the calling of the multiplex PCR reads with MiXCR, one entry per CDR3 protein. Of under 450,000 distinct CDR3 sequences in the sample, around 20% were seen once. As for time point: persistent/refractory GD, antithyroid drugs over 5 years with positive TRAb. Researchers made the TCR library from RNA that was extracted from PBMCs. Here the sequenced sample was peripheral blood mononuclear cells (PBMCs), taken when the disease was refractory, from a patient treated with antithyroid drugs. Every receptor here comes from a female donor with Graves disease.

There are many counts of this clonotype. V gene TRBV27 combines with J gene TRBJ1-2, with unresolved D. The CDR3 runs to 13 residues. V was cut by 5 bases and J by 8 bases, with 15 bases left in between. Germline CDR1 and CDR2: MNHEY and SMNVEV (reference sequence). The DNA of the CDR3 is TGTGCCAGCAGTCAAACCCGTGGGTTGGGCTACACCTTC. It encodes CASSQTRGLGYTF.

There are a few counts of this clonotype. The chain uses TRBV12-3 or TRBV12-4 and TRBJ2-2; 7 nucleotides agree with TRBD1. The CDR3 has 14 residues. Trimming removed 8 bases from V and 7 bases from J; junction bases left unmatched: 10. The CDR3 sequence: CASGTTGLNGELFF. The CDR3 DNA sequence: TGTGCCAGCGGAACGACAGGGTTGAACGGGGAGCTGTTTTTT.

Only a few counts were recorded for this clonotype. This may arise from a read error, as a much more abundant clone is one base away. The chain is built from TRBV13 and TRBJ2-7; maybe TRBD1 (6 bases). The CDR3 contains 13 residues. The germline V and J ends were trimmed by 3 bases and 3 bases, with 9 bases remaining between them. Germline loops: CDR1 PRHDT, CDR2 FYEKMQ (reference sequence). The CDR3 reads CASSFGQIYEQYF. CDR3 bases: TGTGCCAGCAGCTTCGGACAGATCTACGAGCAGTACTTC.

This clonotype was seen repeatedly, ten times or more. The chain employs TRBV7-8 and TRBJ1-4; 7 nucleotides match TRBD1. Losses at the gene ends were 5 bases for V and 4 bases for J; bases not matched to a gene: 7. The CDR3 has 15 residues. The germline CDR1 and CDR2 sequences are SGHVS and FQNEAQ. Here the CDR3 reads CASSIPGQNNEKLFF. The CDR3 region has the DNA TGTGCCAGCAGCATACCGGGACAGAATAATGAAAAACTGTTTTTT.

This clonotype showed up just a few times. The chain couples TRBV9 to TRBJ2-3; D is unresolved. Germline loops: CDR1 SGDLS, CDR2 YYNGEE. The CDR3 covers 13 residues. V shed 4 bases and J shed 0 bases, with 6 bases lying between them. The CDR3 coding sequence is TGTGCCAGCAGCACCCTCAGCACAGATACGCAGTATTTT. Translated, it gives CASSTLSTDTQYF.